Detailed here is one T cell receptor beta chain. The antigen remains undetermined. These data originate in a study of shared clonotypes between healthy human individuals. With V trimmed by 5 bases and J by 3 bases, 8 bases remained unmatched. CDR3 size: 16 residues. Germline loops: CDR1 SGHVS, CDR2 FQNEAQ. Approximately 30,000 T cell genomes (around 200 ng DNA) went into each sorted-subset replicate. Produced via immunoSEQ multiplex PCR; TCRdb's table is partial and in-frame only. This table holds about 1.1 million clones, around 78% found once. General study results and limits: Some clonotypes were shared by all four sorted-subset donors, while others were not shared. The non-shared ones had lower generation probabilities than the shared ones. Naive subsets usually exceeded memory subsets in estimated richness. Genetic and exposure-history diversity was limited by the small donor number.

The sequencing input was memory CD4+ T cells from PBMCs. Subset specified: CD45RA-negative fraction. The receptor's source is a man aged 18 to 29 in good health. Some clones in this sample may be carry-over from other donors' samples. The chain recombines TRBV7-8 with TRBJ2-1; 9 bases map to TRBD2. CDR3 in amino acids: CASSDITSGFYNEQFF. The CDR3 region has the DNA TGTGCCAGCAGCGACATAACTAGCGGGTTCTACAATGAGCAGTTCTTC. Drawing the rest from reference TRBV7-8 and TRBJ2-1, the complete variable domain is GAGVSQSPRYKVAKRGQDVALRCDPISGHVSLFWYQQALGQGPEFLTYFQNEAQLDKSGLPSDRFFAERPEGSVSTLKIQRTQQEDSAVYLCASSDITSGFYNEQFFGPGTRLTVL.